The 9 T cell receptor beta chains given below trace back to one sample, sequenced in a study of T cells in Graves' hyperthyroidism and ophthalmopathy. Regions amplified from RNA transcripts were the TCR beta CDR3 regions. First-round RT-PCR of the TCR CDR3 relied on the HTBI primer set. MiXCR was run by TCRdb on the multiplex PCR reads, yielding one entry per CDR3 protein. Counted here are about 160,000 distinct CDR3 sequences, 9.4% occurring once; the ten biggest clones make up 22%. Sequenced input: blood. The receptors were sampled from a woman aged 18-29 years with Graves' hyperthyroidism that later progressed to Graves' ophthalmopathy.

The V gene is TRBV15, the J gene TRBJ2-3, with 9 bases aligning to TRBD1. CDR1 is LNHNV, CDR2 YYDKDF, per germline (reference sequence). The CDR3 has 14 residues. J was trimmed by 5 bases and V by 4 bases; bases with no gene match: 4. CDR3 loop: CATSKQGAGDTQYF. CDR3 nucleotide sequence: TGTGCCACCAGCAAACAGGGGGCCGGAGATACGCAGTATTTT.

V usage is TRBV20-1 and J usage is TRBJ1-5, with D possibly TRBD1 on 5 matching bases. The CDR3 extends over 16 amino acids. Trimming removed 3 bases at V and 4 bases at J, with 19 bases between. Germline CDR1 and CDR2: DFQATT and SNEGSKA (reference sequence). CDR3 nucleotides: TGCAGTGCTAGGGTCGACAGTTTCACTGGGAATCAGCCCCAGCATTTT. Its translation: CSARVDSFTGNQPQHF.

The V gene is TRBV7-8, the J gene TRBJ2-1, with 7 positions matching TRBD2. CDR1 is SGHVS and CDR2 is FQNEAQ in the germline V gene. Unmatched junction bases numbered 18, after V lost 4 bases and J lost 6 bases. CDR3 length equals 18 residues. The CDR3 reads CASSSRFGAGDLPNEQFF. Here the CDR3 DNA reads TGTGCCAGCAGCTCACGGTTTGGCGCGGGAGATCTCCCCAATGAGCAGTTCTTC.

This clonotype was counted ten times or more. The chain couples TRBV29-1 to TRBJ1-1; D not certain. V was cut by 8 bases and J by 0 bases, with 19 bases left in between. The CDR3 is 15 amino acids. Germline V gives CDR1 SQVTM, CDR2 ANQGSEA. In DNA form, the CDR3 reads TGCAGCTCAAATCCCACTACAGTCTTGAACACTGAAGCTTTCTTT. This codes for CSSNPTTVLNTEAFF.

V is TRBV29-1 and J is TRBJ1-2; TRBD1 aligns across 8 bases. The CDR3 is 13 amino acids. The junction had 6 bases not matched to a gene; V was cut back by 7 bases and J by 2 bases. Germline loops: CDR1 SQVTM, CDR2 ANQGSEA. The CDR3 bases are TGCAGCGCCACGGACAGGGTGAACTATGGCTACACCTTC. Its protein product is CSATDRVNYGYTF. The full variable domain, completed using reference TRBV29-1 and TRBJ1-2, is SAVISQKPSRDICQRGTSLTIQCQVDSQVTMMFWYRQQPGQSLTLIATANQGSEATYESGFVIDKFPISRPNLTFSTLTVSNMSPEDSSIYLCSATDRVNYGYTFGSGTRLTVV.

The chain couples TRBV24-1 to TRBJ1-1; a possible D gene is TRBD1 (6 bases). The CDR3 spans 15 residues. Germline V gene lookup returns CDR1 KGHDR and CDR2 SFDVKD. V gave up 4 bases and J gave up 5 bases, with 16 bases separating them. The CDR3 region is CATSEGGGGRTEAFF. As DNA, the CDR3 is TGTGCCACCAGTGAAGGTGGGGGGGGCAGGACTGAAGCTTTCTTT.

This clonotype was found many times. The V gene is TRBV19, the J gene TRBJ1-4; D ambiguous. Germline-derived CDR1 and CDR2 are LNHDA and SQIVND (reference sequence). The CDR3 runs 14 residues. Trimming took 6 bases from V and 0 from J, leaving 8 bases between them. The CDR3 DNA sequence: TGTGCCAGTAGACCAGAGCCAACTAATGAAAAACTGTTTTTT. Its translation is CASRPEPTNEKLFF.

This clonotype was recorded many times. The gene calls are TRBV20-1 and TRBJ2-5, with D perhaps matching TRBD2 (6 bases). Germline V gene sequence: CDR1 DFQATT, CDR2 SNEGSKA (reference sequence). The CDR3 consists of 11 residues. The V end lost 4 bases, the J end lost 5 bases, and 8 bases lay between the germline ends. The CDR3 protein is CSAIRGETQYF. CDR3 DNA sequence: TGCAGTGCTATTCGGGGGGAGACCCAGTACTTC.

This clonotype was seen ten or more times. The genes are TRBV6-1 and TRBJ1-1; 12 positions match TRBD1. Trimming cost V 5 bases and J 2 bases; bases outside gene matches: 12. Germline CDR1 MNHNS, CDR2 SASEGT. The CDR3 runs 18 residues. CDR3 residues: CASSWDRDRGRGNTEAFF. The DNA of the CDR3 is TGTGCCAGCAGTTGGGACCGGGACAGGGGGCGGGGAAACACTGAAGCTTTCTTT.